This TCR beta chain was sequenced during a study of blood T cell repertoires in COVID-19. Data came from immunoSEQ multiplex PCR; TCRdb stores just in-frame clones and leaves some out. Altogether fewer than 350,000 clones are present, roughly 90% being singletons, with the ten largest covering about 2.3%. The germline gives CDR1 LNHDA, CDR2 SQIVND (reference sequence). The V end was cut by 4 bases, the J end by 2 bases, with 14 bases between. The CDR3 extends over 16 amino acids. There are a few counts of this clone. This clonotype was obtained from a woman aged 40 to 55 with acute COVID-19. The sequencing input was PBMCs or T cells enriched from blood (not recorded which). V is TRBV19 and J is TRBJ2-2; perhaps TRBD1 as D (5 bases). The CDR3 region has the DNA TGTGCCAGTAGTACCGGGTGGGGCGATAACACCGGGGAGCTGTTTTTT. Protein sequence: CASSTGWGDNTGELFF. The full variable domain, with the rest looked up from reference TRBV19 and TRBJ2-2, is DGGITQSPKYLFRKEGQNVTLSCEQNLNHDAMYWYRQDPGQGLRLIYYSQIVNDFQKGDIAEGYSVSREKKESFPLTVTSAQKNPTAFYLCASSTGWGDNTGELFFGEGSRLTVL.